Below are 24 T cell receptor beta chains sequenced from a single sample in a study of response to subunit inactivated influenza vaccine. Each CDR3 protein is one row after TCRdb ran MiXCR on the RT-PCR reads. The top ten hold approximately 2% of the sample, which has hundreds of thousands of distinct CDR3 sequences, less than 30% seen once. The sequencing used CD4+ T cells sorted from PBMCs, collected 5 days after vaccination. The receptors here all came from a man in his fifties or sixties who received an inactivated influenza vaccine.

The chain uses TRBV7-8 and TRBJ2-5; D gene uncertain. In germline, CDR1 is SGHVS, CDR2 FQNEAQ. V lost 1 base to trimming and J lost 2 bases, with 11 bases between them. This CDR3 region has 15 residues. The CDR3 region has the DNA TGTGCCAGCAGCTTAGGTCGACTGGCACAAGAGACCCAGTACTTC. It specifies CASSLGRLAQETQYF.

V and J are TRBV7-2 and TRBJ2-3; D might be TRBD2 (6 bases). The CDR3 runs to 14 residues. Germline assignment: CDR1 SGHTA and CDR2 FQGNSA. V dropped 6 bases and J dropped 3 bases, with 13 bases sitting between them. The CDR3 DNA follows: TGTGCCAGCAGGGTGCCCGGAGGGACAGATACGCAGTATTTT. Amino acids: CASRVPGGTDTQYF.

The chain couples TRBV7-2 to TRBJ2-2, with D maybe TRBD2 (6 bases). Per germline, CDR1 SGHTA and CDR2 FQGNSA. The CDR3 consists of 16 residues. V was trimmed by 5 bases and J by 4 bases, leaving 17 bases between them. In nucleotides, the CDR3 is TGTGCCAGCAGCGCCACTAGCATTGTCGGCACCGGGGAGCTGTTTTTT. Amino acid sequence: CASSATSIVGTGELFF.

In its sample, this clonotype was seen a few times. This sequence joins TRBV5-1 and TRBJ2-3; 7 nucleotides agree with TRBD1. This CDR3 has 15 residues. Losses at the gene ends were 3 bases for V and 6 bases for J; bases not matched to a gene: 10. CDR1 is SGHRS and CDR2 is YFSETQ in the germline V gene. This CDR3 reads CASSSTNRGYDTQYF. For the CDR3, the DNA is TGCGCCAGCAGCTCAACCAACAGGGGTTACGATACGCAGTATTTT.

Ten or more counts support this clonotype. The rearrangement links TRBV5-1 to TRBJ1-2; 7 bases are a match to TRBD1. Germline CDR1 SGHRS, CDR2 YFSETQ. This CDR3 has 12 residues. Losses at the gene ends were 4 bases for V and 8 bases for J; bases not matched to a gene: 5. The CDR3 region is CASSEGAGGYTF. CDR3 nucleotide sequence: TGCGCCAGCAGCGAGGGGGCGGGAGGCTACACCTTC.

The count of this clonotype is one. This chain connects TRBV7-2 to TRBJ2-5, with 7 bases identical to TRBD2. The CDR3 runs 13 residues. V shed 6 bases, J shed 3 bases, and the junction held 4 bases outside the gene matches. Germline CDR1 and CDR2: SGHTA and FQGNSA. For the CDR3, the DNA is TGTGCCAGCAGTCGGAGCGGGGAAGAGACCCAGTACTTC. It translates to CASSRSGEETQYF.

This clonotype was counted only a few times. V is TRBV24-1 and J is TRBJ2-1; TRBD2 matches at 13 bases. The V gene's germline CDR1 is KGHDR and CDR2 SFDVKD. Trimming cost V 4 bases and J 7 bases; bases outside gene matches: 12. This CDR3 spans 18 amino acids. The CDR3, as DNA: TGTGCCACCAGTGACCCCGGGACTAGCGGGGATCACCGGAATGAGCAGTTCTTC. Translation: CATSDPGTSGDHRNEQFF.

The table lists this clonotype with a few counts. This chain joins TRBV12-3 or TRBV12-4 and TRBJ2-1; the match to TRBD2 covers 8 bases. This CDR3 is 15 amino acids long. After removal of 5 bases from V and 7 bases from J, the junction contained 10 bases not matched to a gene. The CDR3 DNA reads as TGTGCCAGCAGTCCCGGGACTAGATTGGCAAATGAGCAGTTCTTC. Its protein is CASSPGTRLANEQFF.

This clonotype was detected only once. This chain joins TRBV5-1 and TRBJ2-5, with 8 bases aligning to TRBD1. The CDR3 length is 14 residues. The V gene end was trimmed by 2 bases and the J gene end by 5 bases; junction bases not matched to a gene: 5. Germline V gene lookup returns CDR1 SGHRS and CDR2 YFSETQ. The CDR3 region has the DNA TGCGCCAGCAGCTTCCAGGGGGCTGGGGAGACCCAGTACTTC. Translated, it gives CASSFQGAGETQYF.

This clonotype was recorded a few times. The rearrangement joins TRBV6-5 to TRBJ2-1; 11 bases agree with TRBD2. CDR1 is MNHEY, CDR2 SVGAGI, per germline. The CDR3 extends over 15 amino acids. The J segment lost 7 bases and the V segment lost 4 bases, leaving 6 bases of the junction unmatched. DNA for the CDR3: TGTGCCAGCAGTTCACCTAGCGGGAGGCCAAATGAGCAGTTCTTC. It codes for CASSSPSGRPNEQFF.

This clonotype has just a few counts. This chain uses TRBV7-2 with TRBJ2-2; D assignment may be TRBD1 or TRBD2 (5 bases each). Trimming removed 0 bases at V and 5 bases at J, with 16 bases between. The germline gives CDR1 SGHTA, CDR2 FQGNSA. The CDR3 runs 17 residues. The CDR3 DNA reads TGTGCCAGCAGCTTAGCTCCGGGACCCCGGGTTACCGGGGAGCTGTTTTTT. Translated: CASSLAPGPRVTGELFF.

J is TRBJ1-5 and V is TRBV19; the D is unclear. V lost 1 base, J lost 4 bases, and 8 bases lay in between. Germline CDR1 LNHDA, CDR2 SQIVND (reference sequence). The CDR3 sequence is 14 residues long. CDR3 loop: CASSIVVQNQPQHF. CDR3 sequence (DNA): TGTGCCAGTAGTATAGTGGTCCAAAATCAGCCCCAGCATTTT.

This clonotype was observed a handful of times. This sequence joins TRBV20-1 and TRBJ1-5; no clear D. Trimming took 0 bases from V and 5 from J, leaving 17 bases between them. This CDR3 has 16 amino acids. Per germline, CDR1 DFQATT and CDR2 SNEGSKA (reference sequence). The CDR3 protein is CSARDQTYLLHQPQHF. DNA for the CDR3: TGCAGTGCTAGAGATCAAACCTACCTTCTCCATCAGCCCCAGCATTTT.

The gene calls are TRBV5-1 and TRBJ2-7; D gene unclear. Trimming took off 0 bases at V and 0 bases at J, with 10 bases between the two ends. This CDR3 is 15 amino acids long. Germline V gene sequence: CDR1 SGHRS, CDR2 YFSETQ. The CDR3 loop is CASSLVRAASYEQYF. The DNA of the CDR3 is TGCGCCAGCAGCTTGGTTCGGGCCGCCTCCTACGAGCAGTACTTC.

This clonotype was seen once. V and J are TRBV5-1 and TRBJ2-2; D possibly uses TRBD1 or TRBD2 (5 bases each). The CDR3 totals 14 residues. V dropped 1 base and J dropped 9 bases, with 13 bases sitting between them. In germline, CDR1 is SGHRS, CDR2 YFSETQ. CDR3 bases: TGCGCCAGCAGCTTGACGTTAGGGGAGCGGGAGCTGTTTTTT. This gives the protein CASSLTLGERELFF.

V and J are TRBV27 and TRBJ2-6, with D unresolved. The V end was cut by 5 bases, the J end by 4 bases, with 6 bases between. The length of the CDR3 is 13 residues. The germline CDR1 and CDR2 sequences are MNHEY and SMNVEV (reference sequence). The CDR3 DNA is TGTGCCAGCAGTATCCTAGGGGCCAACGTCCTGACTTTC. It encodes CASSILGANVLTF.

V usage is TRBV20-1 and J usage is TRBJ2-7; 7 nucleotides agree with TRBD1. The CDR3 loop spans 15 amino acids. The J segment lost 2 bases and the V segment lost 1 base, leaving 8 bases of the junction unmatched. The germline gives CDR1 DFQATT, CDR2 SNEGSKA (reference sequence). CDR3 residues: CSARGTSGTAYEQYF. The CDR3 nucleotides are TGCAGTGCTAGAGGCACCTCGGGGACAGCCTACGAGCAGTACTTC.

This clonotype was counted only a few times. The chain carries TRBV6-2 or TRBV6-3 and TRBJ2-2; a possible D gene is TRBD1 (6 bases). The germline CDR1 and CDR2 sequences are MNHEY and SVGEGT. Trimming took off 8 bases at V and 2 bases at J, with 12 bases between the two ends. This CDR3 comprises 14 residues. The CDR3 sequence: CASSQGINTGELFF. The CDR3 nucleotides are TGTGCCAGCTCCCAGGGGATCAACACCGGGGAGCTGTTTTTT.

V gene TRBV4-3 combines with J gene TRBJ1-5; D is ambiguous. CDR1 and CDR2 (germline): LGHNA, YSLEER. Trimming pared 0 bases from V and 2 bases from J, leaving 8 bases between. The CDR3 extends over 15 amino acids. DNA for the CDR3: TGCGCCAGCAGCCAAGATCTCCGGGGCAATCAGCCCCAGCATTTT. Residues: CASSQDLRGNQPQHF.

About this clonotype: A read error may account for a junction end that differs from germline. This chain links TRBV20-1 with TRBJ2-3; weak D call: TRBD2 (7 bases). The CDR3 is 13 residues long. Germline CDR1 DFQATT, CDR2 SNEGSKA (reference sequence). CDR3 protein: CSTNRDYTDTQNF. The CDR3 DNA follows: TGCAGTACAAACAGGGACTACACAGATACGCAGAATTTT.

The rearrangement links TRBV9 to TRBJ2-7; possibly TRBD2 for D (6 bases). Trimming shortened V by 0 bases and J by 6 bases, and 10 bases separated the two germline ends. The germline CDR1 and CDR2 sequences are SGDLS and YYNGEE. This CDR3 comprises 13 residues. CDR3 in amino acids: CASSVAGGREQYF. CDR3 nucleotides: TGTGCCAGCAGCGTAGCCGGGGGTCGCGAGCAGTACTTC.

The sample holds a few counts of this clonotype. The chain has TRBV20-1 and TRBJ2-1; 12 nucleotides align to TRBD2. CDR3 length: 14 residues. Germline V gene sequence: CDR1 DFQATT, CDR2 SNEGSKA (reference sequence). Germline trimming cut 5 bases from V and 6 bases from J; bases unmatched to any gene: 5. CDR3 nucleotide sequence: TGCAGTGCTTATCTAGCGGGGGGGGGCAATGAGCAGTTCTTC. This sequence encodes CSAYLAGGGNEQFF.

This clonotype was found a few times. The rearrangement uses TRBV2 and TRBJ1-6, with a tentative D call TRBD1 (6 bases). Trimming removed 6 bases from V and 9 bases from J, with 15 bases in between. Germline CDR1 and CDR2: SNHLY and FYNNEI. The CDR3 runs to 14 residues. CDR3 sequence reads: CASREVTGSSPLHF. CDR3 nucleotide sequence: TGTGCCAGCAGGGAGGTGACAGGATCTTCACCCCTCCACTTT.

The DNA of the CDR3 is TGCAGTGCTCCGTCCTGGACTAGCGGGGGATACGAGCAGTACTTC. Translated: CSAPSWTSGGYEQYF. V and J are TRBV20-1 and TRBJ2-7, with 13 nucleotides matching TRBD2. The CDR3 sequence is 15 residues long. Germline CDR1 is DFQATT and CDR2 is SNEGSKA (reference sequence). After removal of 5 bases from V and 4 bases from J, the junction contained 8 bases not matched to a gene.